This paragraph covers one T cell receptor beta chain sequence. Germline V lookup: CDR1 LNHDA, CDR2 SQIVND (reference sequence). This CDR3 contains 14 residues. Trimming shortened V by 2 bases and J by 1 base, and 8 bases separated the two germline ends. This specimen belongs to a study of blood T cell repertoires in COVID-19. For the study at large: Sources were T cells, B-cell-depleted T cells, or PBMCs; the material itself was cDNA or gDNA.

Generated by immunoSEQ multiplex PCR, the TCRdb table keeps only in-frame clones and is missing some. The sample has a few hundred thousand clones, 80% to 90% seen once; the top ten hold around 7.8%. The specimen was peripheral blood. The genes are TRBV19 and TRBJ1-1; D gene unclear. This receptor was identified in a woman between 50 and 59 years old who had recovered from COVID-19. CDR3 in amino acids: CASSISVANTEAFF. The CDR3 DNA is TGTGCCAGTAGTATATCAGTAGCGAACACTGAAGCTTTCTTT. The full variable domain, with the rest looked up from reference TRBV19 and TRBJ1-1, is DGGITQSPKYLFRKEGQNVTLSCEQNLNHDAMYWYRQDPGQGLRLIYYSQIVNDFQKGDIAEGYSVSREKKESFPLTVTSAQKNPTAFYLCASSISVANTEAFFGQGTRLTVV.